What follows are 5 T cell receptor beta chains derived from one specimen sequenced in a study of cytotoxic CD8 clonotypes in ibrutinib-treated CLL. TCRdb keeps only in-frame clones here, not all; method: immunoSEQ multiplex PCR. The data show 90,000 to 150,000 clones, more than 55% seen once. This specimen consisted of PBMCs, obtained after 24 months of ibrutinib treatment. All receptors derive from a human donor with chronic lymphocytic leukemia.

V gene TRBV6-1 combines with J gene TRBJ2-5; no clear D gene. Germline V gene data show CDR1 as MNHNS and CDR2 as SASEGT. The CDR3 covers 12 residues. V was trimmed by 6 bases and J by 4 bases, leaving 9 bases between them. This CDR3 reads CASSPNRETQYF. The CDR3, as DNA: TGTGCCAGCAGCCCCAACCGAGAGACCCAGTACTTC.

V and J are TRBV7-3 and TRBJ2-7; D not resolved. V lost 2 bases to trimming and J lost 6 bases, with 5 bases between them. This CDR3 comprises 11 residues. Germline V CDR1 and CDR2: SGHTA, FQGTGA. CDR3 DNA: TGTGCCAGCAGCTTAGGCCGCGAGCAGTACTTC. This sequence encodes CASSLGREQYF. Together with reference TRBV7-3 and TRBJ2-7, the CDR3 gives the full variable domain: GAGVSQTPSNKVTEKGKYVELRCDPISGHTALYWYRQSLGQGPEFLIYFQGTGAADDSGLPNDRFFAVRPEGSVSTLKIQRTERGDSAVYLCASSLGREQYFGPGTRLTVT.

This chain connects TRBV4-2 to TRBJ1-2; D unresolved. Germline CDR1 is LGHNA and CDR2 is YNFKEQ. The CDR3 runs to 17 residues. Trimming removed 0 bases from V and 4 bases from J, with 18 bases in between. CDR3 loop: CASSQDGLVGSLYGYTF. The CDR3 DNA reads as TGTGCCAGCAGCCAAGATGGCCTAGTGGGGAGCCTCTATGGCTACACCTTC.

V usage is TRBV5-1 and J usage is TRBJ2-7; D gene ambiguous. Per germline, CDR1 SGHRS and CDR2 YFSETQ. V was cut by 1 base and J by 6 bases, with 11 bases left in between. The CDR3 length is 13 residues. CDR3 protein: CASSLTLVAEQYF. The CDR3 DNA reads TGCGCCAGCAGCTTGACCCTAGTAGCCGAGCAGTACTTC.

CDR3 DNA sequence: TGTGCCAGCAGCTTAGTGGGGACTACTAGTGTTATGAATGAGCAGTTCTTC. It encodes CASSLVGTTSVMNEQFF. The V call is TRBV11-3, the J call TRBJ2-1; 7 nucleotides agree with TRBD2. The V segment lost 1 base and the J segment 7 bases; nucleotides outside the gene matches: 13. The CDR3 is 17 amino acids. Looked up from germline, CDR1 is SGHNT and CDR2 is YENEEA.